The 27 T cell receptor beta chains below all came from one sample that was sequenced in a study of control samples from healthy donors and cancer patients. The data were produced by immunoSEQ multiplex PCR, yet TCRdb's version contains in-frame clones alone and is incomplete. The table lists some 110,000 clones, about 93% of them singletons. Sequenced sample: blood. These receptors were taken from a young man in good health.

The rearrangement uses TRBV25-1 and TRBJ2-3; D may be TRBD2 (6 bases). Trimming cost V 4 bases and J 6 bases, with 14 bases left between them. This CDR3 is 14 amino acids long. Germline V gives CDR1 MGHDK, CDR2 SYGVNS. The CDR3 DNA is TGTGCCAGCAGTGGTAACGGGGCGGGGGATACGCAGTATTTT. Amino acids: CASSGNGAGDTQYF.

CDR3 coding DNA: TGTGCCAGCTCACCACAAGGGGTCGAGCAGTACGTC. Translating gives CASSPQGVEQYV. The rearrangement links TRBV18 to TRBJ2-7; a possible D gene is TRBD1 (5 bases). In germline, CDR1 is KGHSH, CDR2 LQKENI. The CDR3 loop spans 12 amino acids. V lost 1 base, J lost 6 bases, and 7 bases lay in between.

This chain joins TRBV28 and TRBJ2-1; the match to TRBD2 covers 12 bases. CDR3 length: 15 amino acids. V lost 4 bases to trimming and J lost 9 bases; unmatched junction nucleotides: 7. The germline gives CDR1 MDHEN, CDR2 SYDVKM. The CDR3 loop is CASSWSSGGAVEQFF. Here the CDR3 DNA reads TGTGCCAGCAGTTGGTCTAGCGGGGGGGCCGTTGAGCAGTTCTTC.

This chain uses TRBV18 with TRBJ2-3; the D is unclear. Trimming pared 6 bases from V and 0 bases from J, leaving 10 bases between. CDR3 size: 14 residues. Germline V gene lookup returns CDR1 KGHSH and CDR2 LQKENI. In DNA form, the CDR3 reads TGTGCCAGCTCGTCACAATCTAGCACAGATACGCAGTATTTT. It is translated as CASSSQSSTDTQYF.

The chain uses TRBV27 and TRBJ2-2, with D tentatively TRBD2 (6 bases). The CDR3 spans 15 residues. V was shortened by 4 bases and J by 2 bases, with 11 bases between the two germline ends. Germline loops: CDR1 MNHEY, CDR2 SMNVEV (reference sequence). Here the CDR3 reads CASSSRGTNTGELFF. The CDR3 nucleotides are TGTGCCAGCAGTTCCCGGGGGACTAACACCGGGGAGCTGTTTTTT.

This sequence joins TRBV28 and TRBJ1-1, with unresolved D. V lost 3 bases to trimming and J lost 10 bases, with 9 bases between them. Germline V gene sequence: CDR1 MDHEN, CDR2 SYDVKM. The CDR3 runs to 11 residues. Here the CDR3 reads CASSFRRGAFF. In DNA, the CDR3 is TGTGCCAGCAGTTTTAGGAGAGGAGCTTTCTTT.

The chain links TRBV3-1 (or the pseudogene TRBV3-2) to TRBJ1-2; unclear D gene. Germline-derived CDR1 and CDR2 are LGHDT and YNNKEL (reference sequence). This CDR3 is 16 amino acids long. Trimming shortened V by 0 bases and J by 2 bases, and 13 bases separated the two germline ends. CDR3: CASSQDRFPLNYGYTF. CDR3 DNA sequence: TGTGCCAGCAGCCAAGATCGGTTTCCTCTCAACTATGGCTACACCTTC.

The genes are TRBV9 and TRBJ2-5; 7 nucleotides align to TRBD1. Germline V gene lookup returns CDR1 SGDLS and CDR2 YYNGEE. With V trimmed by 3 bases and J by 1 base, 6 bases remained unmatched. The CDR3 is made up of 15 amino acids. The CDR3 region is CASSELGGLQETQYF. The CDR3 DNA reads TGTGCCAGCAGCGAACTAGGGGGCCTCCAAGAGACCCAGTACTTC.

The rearrangement joins TRBV6-5 to TRBJ1-1; D ambiguous. Germline CDR1 and CDR2: MNHEY and SVGAGI. V was clipped by 4 bases and J by 0 bases, with 12 bases between them. The CDR3 consists of 15 residues. CDR3 DNA sequence: TGTGCCAGCAGTTTTAGGACCGCCATGAACACTGAAGCTTTCTTT. Translating it yields CASSFRTAMNTEAFF.

The chain links TRBV5-1 to TRBJ1-1; 8 bases are shared with TRBD1. The V gene's germline CDR1 is SGHRS and CDR2 YFSETQ. The CDR3 runs 14 residues. Trimming cost V 3 bases and J 2 bases; bases outside gene matches: 3. This chain's CDR3 is CASSSGQGNTEAFF. In DNA form, the CDR3 reads TGCGCCAGCAGCTCCGGACAGGGAAACACTGAAGCTTTCTTT.

The chain is built from TRBV6-5 and TRBJ1-3; D is uncertain. CDR1 is MNHEY and CDR2 is SVGAGI in the germline V gene. The V end lost 8 bases, the J end lost 0 bases, and 11 bases lay between the germline ends. CDR3 length: 14 amino acids. The CDR3 DNA is TGTGCCAGCCAAACTGATCTCTCTGGAAACACCATATATTTT. Amino acids: CASQTDLSGNTIYF.

V gene TRBV7-9 combines with J gene TRBJ2-2, with 12 positions matching TRBD2. Losses at the gene ends were 8 bases for V and 3 bases for J; bases not matched to a gene: 7. This CDR3 has 16 residues. Germline CDR1 SEHNR, CDR2 FQNEAQ (reference sequence). Here the CDR3 DNA reads TGTGCCAGCTCCCAACTAGCGGGGGGAGACACCGGGGAGCTGTTTTTT. This encodes CASSQLAGGDTGELFF.

The genes are TRBV13 and TRBJ2-7; no reliable D call. There are 13 residues in the CDR3. Germline V lookup: CDR1 PRHDT, CDR2 FYEKMQ (reference sequence). Trimming left V 2 bases short and J 5 bases short, with 10 bases between. The chain's CDR3 is CASSLLGKDEQYF. The CDR3 nucleotides are TGTGCCAGCAGCTTACTAGGGAAGGACGAGCAGTACTTC.

This rearrangement joins TRBV29-1 to TRBJ1-2; D is perhaps TRBD1 (5 bases). The CDR3 consists of 15 residues. Per germline, CDR1 SQVTM and CDR2 ANQGSEA. Trimming shortened V by 1 base and J by 1 base, and 13 bases separated the two germline ends. This CDR3 reads CSVEGGNRVNYGYTF. Written as DNA, the CDR3 is TGCAGCGTTGAAGGGGGGAATAGGGTTAACTATGGCTACACCTTC.

This clone was detected only once. V and J are TRBV6-5 and TRBJ1-1, with 8 positions matching TRBD1. After removal of 6 bases from V and 4 bases from J, the junction contained 10 bases not matched to a gene. Germline V lookup: CDR1 MNHEY, CDR2 SVGAGI. CDR3 length: 15 residues. CDR3 sequence (DNA): TGTGCCAGCAGCGCGCTCCCAGGGGGCGGCACTGAAGCTTTCTTT. The encoded protein is CASSALPGGGTEAFF.

The V call is TRBV28, the J call TRBJ1-1; D is undetermined. This CDR3 has 14 amino acids. CDR1 MDHEN and CDR2 SYDVKM come from the germline V gene. Deletions cut 6 bases from V and 5 bases from J, with 16 bases between. This CDR3 reads CASSPGSWRTEAFF. The DNA for the CDR3 is TGTGCCAGCAGCCCCGGAAGCTGGAGGACTGAAGCTTTCTTT.

The chain carries TRBV7-9 and TRBJ2-5, with D maybe TRBD1 (5 bases). Trimming took off 8 bases at V and 3 bases at J, with 19 bases between the two ends. CDR1 and CDR2 (germline): SEHNR, FQNEAQ (reference sequence). CDR3 length: 15 residues. CDR3: CASGPRVGRKETQYF. For the CDR3, the DNA is TGTGCCAGCGGGCCTCGGGTGGGGCGGAAAGAGACCCAGTACTTC.

CDR3 protein: CASSLGLFTEAFF. The CDR3 coding sequence is TGTGCCAGCAGCCTGGGGCTTTTCACTGAAGCTTTCTTT. The gene calls are TRBV14 and TRBJ1-1; possible D gene TRBD1, 5 bases. The CDR3 length is 13 residues. Germline CDR1 and CDR2: SGHDN and FVKESK. V gave up 4 bases and J gave up 4 bases, with 10 bases separating them.

The chain has TRBV5-1 and TRBJ2-4; TRBD2 matches at 8 bases. V lost 4 bases and J lost 7; bases outside the gene matches: 7. The CDR3 is made up of 14 amino acids. Germline values: CDR1 SGHRS, CDR2 YFSETQ. The CDR3 nucleotides are TGCGCCAGCAGCCCCGGGGGGGACGGGAACATTCAGTACTTC. It is translated as CASSPGGDGNIQYF.

The chain links TRBV9 to TRBJ2-1; TRBD2 aligns across 8 bases. Germline lookup yields CDR1 SGDLS and CDR2 YYNGEE. V lost 3 bases to trimming and J lost 5 bases; unmatched junction nucleotides: 7. The CDR3 loop spans 15 amino acids. The CDR3 DNA follows: TGTGCCAGCAGCGGGCTTAGCGGGGAAAACAATGAGCAGTTCTTC. Protein sequence: CASSGLSGENNEQFF.

This chain uses TRBV19 with TRBJ1-6; no clear D. This CDR3 has 13 amino acids. CDR1 is LNHDA and CDR2 is SQIVND in the germline V gene (reference sequence). Trimming shortened V by 10 bases and J by 2 bases, and 9 bases separated the two germline ends. In nucleotides, the CDR3 is TGTGCCACCAGTGACACCTATAATTCACCCCTCCACTTT. It encodes CATSDTYNSPLHF.

The V and J genes are TRBV5-1 and TRBJ1-1; D uncertain. Germline V gene sequence: CDR1 SGHRS, CDR2 YFSETQ. Trimming pared 7 bases from V and 3 bases from J, leaving 7 bases between. There are 11 residues in the CDR3. In DNA form, the CDR3 reads TGCGCCAGCGGCGGTGACACTGAAGCTTTCTTT. This encodes CASGGDTEAFF. The full variable domain, in which reference TRBV5-1 and TRBJ1-1 provide the parts outside the CDR3, is KAGVTQTPRYLIKTRGQQVTLSCSPISGHRSVSWYQQTPGQGLQFLFEYFSETQRNKGNFPGRFSGRQFSNSRSEMNVSTLELGDSALYLCASGGDTEAFFGQGTRLTVV.

The chain employs TRBV18 and TRBJ2-7; D possibly corresponds to TRBD1 (7 bases). The germline gives CDR1 KGHSH, CDR2 LQKENI. The CDR3 totals 15 residues. The V end was cut by 3 bases, the J end by 7 bases, with 19 bases between. CDR3 bases: TGTGCCAGCTCACCTAAGGAGGGGGCACGGATGGAGCAGTACTTC. Protein: CASSPKEGARMEQYF.

The chain has TRBV6-1 and TRBJ1-5; D gene ambiguous. The CDR3 runs 14 residues. Germline V CDR1 and CDR2: MNHNS, SASEGT. Trimming took 3 bases from V and 0 from J, leaving 6 bases between them. CDR3 amino acids: CASSDPSSNQPQHF. CDR3 coding DNA: TGTGCCAGCAGTGACCCTTCTAGCAATCAGCCCCAGCATTTT.

The chain links TRBV27 to TRBJ2-2, with D uncertain. The CDR3 loop spans 14 amino acids. The V and J ends lost 4 bases and 6 bases respectively, with 12 bases between them. Germline assignment: CDR1 MNHEY and CDR2 SMNVEV (reference sequence). CDR3 DNA: TGTGCCAGCAGTTCGCCCTCCTTCTCCGGGGAGCTGTTTTTT. Its protein product is CASSSPSFSGELFF.

The chain combines TRBV5-5 with TRBJ2-7; TRBD1 matches 9 bases. CDR1 is SGHKS and CDR2 is YYEKEE in the germline V gene (reference sequence). J gave up 4 bases and V 4 bases, and 12 bases lay outside the gene matches. The CDR3 has 16 amino acids. The CDR3 protein is CASSGGNPGQGYEQYF. The CDR3 DNA sequence: TGTGCCAGCAGCGGGGGCAACCCGGGACAGGGTTACGAGCAGTACTTC.

V and J are TRBV6-5 and TRBJ2-6; TRBD2 matches 8 bases. Per the germline V gene, CDR1 is MNHEY and CDR2 is SVGAGI. V lost 8 bases and J lost 4; bases outside the gene matches: 7. The length of the CDR3 is 15 residues. CDR3 residues: CASVPGGAGANVLTF. The CDR3 DNA reads TGTGCCAGCGTCCCGGGGGGGGCGGGGGCCAACGTCCTGACTTTC.